The clone carrying this TCR beta chain appeared a few times. This record belongs to a study of early T cells in non-severe SARS-CoV-2 infection. Study-level background: Whole-blood bulk RNA, unsorted, was sequenced, and chains were unpaired.

The ends were cut back, 4 bases at V and 2 bases at J, with 6 bases in the middle. CDR1 and CDR2 (germline): SQVTM, ANQGSEA. This CDR3 has 13 amino acids. Each single cDNA molecule received a unique molecular identifier. MiXCR, run by TCRdb on the 5' RACE reads, gives a single entry per CDR3 protein. The data hold some 62,000 distinct CDR3 sequences, with approximately 10% observed a single time. The gene calls are TRBV29-1 and TRBJ2-6; D unclear. The clonotype was recovered from an adult who was a healthcare worker with PCR-confirmed SARS-CoV-2 infection or an uninfected control (not recorded which). Input material: whole blood. The CDR3 nucleotides read TGCAGCGTTGGAATTGCTGGGGCCAACGTCCTGACTTTC. Its protein is CSVGIAGANVLTF.